The 5 T cell receptor beta chains below were found in one sample sequenced in a study of neurological immune-mediated disorders. TCRdb ran MiXCR on the 5' RACE reads and lists one entry per CDR3 protein. The data hold tens of thousands of distinct CDR3 sequences, with approximately 4.6% observed a single time. Time point defined: longitudinal time-point 3. Specimen: PBMCs. Receptor source: a woman aged 60 to 75 with multiple sclerosis.

This clonotype was observed many times. The chain is built from TRBV7-2 and TRBJ2-3, with no clear D. Germline V gene sequence: CDR1 SGHTA, CDR2 FQGNSA. The V end was cut by 1 base, the J end by 2 bases, with 7 bases between. The CDR3 has 14 amino acids. In DNA form, the CDR3 reads TGTGCCAGCAGCTTAGGCCTCATCACAGATACGCAGTATTTT. This translates into CASSLGLITDTQYF.

This clonotype was seen repeatedly, ten times or more. The rearrangement joins TRBV11-2 to TRBJ2-5; TRBD1 matches 7 bases. The V gene end was trimmed by 4 bases and the J gene end by 1 base; junction bases not matched to a gene: 3. CDR3 length: 14 residues. Germline V gene data show CDR1 as SGHAT and CDR2 as FQNNGV. The CDR3 coding sequence is TGTGCCAGCAGCTCGGACAGGACCCAAGAGACCCAGTACTTC. Its translation is CASSSDRTQETQYF.

This clonotype has at least ten counts. V usage is TRBV6-2 or TRBV6-3 and J usage is TRBJ1-6; D is possibly TRBD1 (6 bases). The CDR3 extends over 14 amino acids. The germline V gene encodes CDR1 MNHEY and CDR2 SVGEGT. The V end lost 2 bases, the J end lost 10 bases, and 12 bases lay between the germline ends. CDR3 in amino acids: CASSYPTGNSPLHF. The CDR3 coding sequence is TGTGCCAGCAGTTACCCAACAGGGAACTCACCCCTCCACTTT.

This clonotype was counted many times. The rearrangement joins TRBV5-1 to TRBJ2-2, with 7 bases fitting TRBD2. Germline-derived CDR1 and CDR2 are SGHRS and YFSETQ. J was trimmed by 4 bases and V by 2 bases; bases with no gene match: 5. CDR3 length: 15 amino acids. Here the CDR3 DNA reads TGCGCCAGCAGCTTCCGGACTAGTGGCACCGGGGAGCTGTTTTTT. Its translation is CASSFRTSGTGELFF. The complete variable domain, with remaining parts taken from reference TRBV5-1 and TRBJ2-2, reads KAGVTQTPRYLIKTRGQQVTLSCSPISGHRSVSWYQQTPGQGLQFLFEYFSETQRNKGNFPGRFSGRQFSNSRSEMNVSTLELGDSALYLCASSFRTSGTGELFFGEGSRLTVL.

The table lists this clonotype with many counts. The genes are TRBV3-1 and TRBJ1-1; D is perhaps TRBD1 (6 bases). The CDR3 runs 15 residues. V lost 1 base, J lost 5 bases, and 14 bases lay in between. Germline assignment: CDR1 LGHDT and CDR2 YNNKEL (reference sequence). CDR3: CASSQVHRVYTEAFF. The CDR3 DNA reads TGTGCCAGCAGCCAAGTCCACAGGGTCTATACTGAAGCTTTCTTT.